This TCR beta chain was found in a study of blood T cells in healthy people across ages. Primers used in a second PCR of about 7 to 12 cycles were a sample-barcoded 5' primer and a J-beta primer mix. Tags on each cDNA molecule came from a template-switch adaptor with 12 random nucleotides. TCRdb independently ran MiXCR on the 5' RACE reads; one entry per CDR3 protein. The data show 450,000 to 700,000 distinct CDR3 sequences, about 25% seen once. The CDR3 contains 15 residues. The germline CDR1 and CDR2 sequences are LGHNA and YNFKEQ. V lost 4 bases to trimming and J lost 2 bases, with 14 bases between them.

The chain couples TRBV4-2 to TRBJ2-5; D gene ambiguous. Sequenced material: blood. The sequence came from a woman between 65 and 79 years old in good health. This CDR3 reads CASSRSWAQQETQYF. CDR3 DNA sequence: TGTGCCAGCAGCCGGAGCTGGGCACAACAAGAGACCCAGTACTTC.